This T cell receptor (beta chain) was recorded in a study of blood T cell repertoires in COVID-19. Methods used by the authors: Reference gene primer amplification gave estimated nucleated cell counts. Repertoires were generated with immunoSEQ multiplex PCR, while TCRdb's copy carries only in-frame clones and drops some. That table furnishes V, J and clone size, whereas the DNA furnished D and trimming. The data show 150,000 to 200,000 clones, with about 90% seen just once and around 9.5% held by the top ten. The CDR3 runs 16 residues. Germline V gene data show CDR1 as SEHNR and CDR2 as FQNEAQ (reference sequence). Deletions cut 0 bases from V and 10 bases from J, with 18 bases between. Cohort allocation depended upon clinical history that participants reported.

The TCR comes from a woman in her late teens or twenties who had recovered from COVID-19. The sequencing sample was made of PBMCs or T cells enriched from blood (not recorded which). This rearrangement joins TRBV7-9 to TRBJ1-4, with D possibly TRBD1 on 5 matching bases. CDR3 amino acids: CASSLALTREERKLFF. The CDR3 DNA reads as TGTGCCAGCAGCTTAGCGCTTACCAGGGAGGAGAGAAAACTGTTTTTT.